The present T cell receptor beta chain was sequenced within a study of blood T cell repertoires in COVID-19. For the study at large: Italy, Spain and the United States were the sources of the convalescent and acute COVID-19 samples. The analysed material was cDNA or gDNA that came from T cells, B-cell-depleted T cells, or PBMCs.

V gave up 6 bases and J gave up 1 base, with 16 bases separating them. Germline CDR1 SGDLS, CDR2 YYNGEE. The CDR3 length is 15 residues. Per the authors' pipeline: Cell counts per sample came from amplifying reference gene primers. TCRdb's copy holds only in-frame clones and misses some; the assay was immunoSEQ multiplex PCR. V, J and clone size are those of that table, while D and trimming were read from the DNA. The sample has roughly 68,000 clones, over 80% seen once. The count of this clone is one. This chain uses TRBV9 with TRBJ1-1; TRBD1 is a possible D gene (5 bases). This clonotype was sampled from a woman of 80 years or more with acute or convalescent COVID-19. Sequencing input: peripheral blood. The CDR3 protein is CASTNPGGGNTEAFF. CDR3 DNA sequence: TGTGCCAGCACCAACCCGGGGGGAGGGAACACTGAAGCTTTCTTT.